The 10 T cell receptor beta chains reported below all come from one sample, sequenced in a study of T cells expressing NK-cell markers. TCRdb re-called the 5' RACE reads, yielding one record per CDR3 amino acid sequence without DNA. This table lists about 260,000 distinct CDR3 sequences. Sequenced material: blood T cells: a sorted CD56 or NKG2C T cell subset, CD4+ or CD8+ T cells, or bulk PBMC T cells (not recorded which). These receptors originate from a woman between 18 and 75 years old in good health.

The gene calls are TRBV6-2 or TRBV6-3 and TRBJ2-2; TCRdb proposes TRBD1, but this gene call is untestable without DNA. Germline CDR1 is MNHEY and CDR2 is SVGEGT. The CDR3 is made up of 17 amino acids. CDR3 protein: CASSYLPGQGSGGELFF.

The CDR3: CASSPYRKETQYF. The rearrangement uses TRBV7-2 and TRBJ2-5. Germline CDR1 reads SGHTA; CDR2 reads FQGNSA. The CDR3 totals 13 residues.

The chain recombines TRBV4-3 with TRBJ2-3. The CDR3 spans 17 residues. Germline V gene lookup returns CDR1 LGHNA and CDR2 YSLEER. The CDR3: CASSSYYISLPADTQYF.

The chain joins TRBV6-5 to TRBJ2-2; the D call of TRBD2 rests on TCRdb alone, since no DNA is present to check it. The CDR3 has 15 amino acids. Germline V gene data show CDR1 as MNHEY and CDR2 as SVGAGI. The CDR3 is CASSYEGRRTGELFF.

The chain recombines TRBV15 with TRBJ1-1. Per the germline V gene, CDR1 is LNHNV and CDR2 is YYDKDF (reference sequence). The CDR3 spans 13 residues. This CDR3 is CATSRDEAEKAFF.

This rearrangement joins TRBV19 to TRBJ2-1. This CDR3 has 14 amino acids. Germline V CDR1 and CDR2: LNHDA, SQIVND (reference sequence). This CDR3 is CASSIRIPYNEQFF.

The chain is built from TRBV18 and TRBJ2-6; TCRdb gives TRBD1 as the D gene, but with no DNA this cannot be confirmed. The CDR3 contains 16 residues. Germline-derived CDR1 and CDR2 are KGHSH and LQKENI. The CDR3 loop is CASSLHREPGANVLTF.

The chain links TRBV4-3 to TRBJ1-1; the D gene TCRdb calls, TRBD1, cannot be checked with no DNA. The CDR3 sequence is 14 residues long. Germline V gene lookup returns CDR1 LGHNA and CDR2 YSLEER. This chain's CDR3 is CASSQDGQGFEAFF.

The V and J genes are TRBV11-2 and TRBJ2-5; TCRdb designates TRBD1, a call that cannot be tested without DNA. The CDR3 has 14 residues. CDR1 SGHAT and CDR2 FQNNGV come from the germline V gene. The CDR3 loop is CASSAVGTRETQYF.

The chain uses TRBV7-8 and TRBJ1-1; TCRdb indicates TRBD1, and absent DNA this call remains unverified. This CDR3 spans 13 amino acids. CDR1 is SGHVS, CDR2 FQNEAQ, per germline. The CDR3 is CASSLSWGTEAFF.